One T cell receptor beta chain is described in this entry. Through a sample-barcoded 5' primer and a J-beta primer mix, a second PCR was run for roughly 7 to 12 cycles. TCRdb passed the 5' RACE reads through MiXCR, listing each CDR3 protein once. This table holds over 1,500,000 distinct CDR3 sequences, around 42% found once. The CDR3 extends over 16 amino acids. Per germline, CDR1 SGHKS and CDR2 YYEKEE (reference sequence). Trimming stripped 0 bases from V and 5 bases from J, with 17 bases between. The record originates from a study of blood T cells in healthy people across ages. Sequences were obtained from blood. This clonotype was sampled from a human donor in good health. The V and J genes are TRBV5-5 and TRBJ2-5; no firm D call. The CDR3: CASSLVAVKEMETQYF. The CDR3 DNA sequence: TGTGCCAGCAGCTTGGTGGCGGTGAAGGAGATGGAGACCCAGTACTTC.